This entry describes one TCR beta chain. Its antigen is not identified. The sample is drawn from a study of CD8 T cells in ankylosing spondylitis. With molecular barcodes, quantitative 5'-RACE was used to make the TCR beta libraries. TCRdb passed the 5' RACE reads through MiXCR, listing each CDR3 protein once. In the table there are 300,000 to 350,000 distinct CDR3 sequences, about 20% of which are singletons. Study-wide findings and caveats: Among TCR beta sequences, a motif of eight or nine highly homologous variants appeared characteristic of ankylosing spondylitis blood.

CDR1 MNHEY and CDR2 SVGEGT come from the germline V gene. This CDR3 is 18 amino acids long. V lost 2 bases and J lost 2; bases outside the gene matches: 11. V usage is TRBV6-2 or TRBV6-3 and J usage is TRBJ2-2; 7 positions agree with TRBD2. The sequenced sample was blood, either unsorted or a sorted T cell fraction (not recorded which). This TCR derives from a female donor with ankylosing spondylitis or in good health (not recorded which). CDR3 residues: CASSYPGLGTINTGELFF. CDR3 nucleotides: TGTGCCAGCAGTTACCCTGGACTAGGCACAATAAACACCGGGGAGCTGTTTTTT.